Listed below are T cell receptor beta chains from one sample, sequenced in a study of control samples from healthy donors and cancer patients. TCRdb keeps only in-frame clones here, not all; method: immunoSEQ multiplex PCR. Found here are about 110,000 clones, over 75% of them singletons; the top ten hold approximately 3.7%. The sample consisted of PBMCs. These receptors all come from a woman aged 55-70 years with lung cancer. Both conserved end residues are part of each CDR3. Where a row states a size, it is once, few, many or the class of an expanded clone; other rows omit it.

len	v_gene	abundance	j_gene	CDR3aa
19	TRBV18	once	TRBJ2-4	CASSPPNVGGTLAKNIQYF
14	TRBV2	NA	TRBJ1-1	CASNPGQPGTEAFF
13	TRBV7-3	NA	TRBJ2-3	CASSLTGTDTQYF
15	TRBV10-3	NA	TRBJ1-3	CAISQDVGSGNTIYF
16	TRBV7-9	NA	TRBJ2-7	CASSLAARELGGEQYF
13	TRBV19	NA	TRBJ1-5	CASSIGQGQPQHF
17	TRBV5-1	NA	TRBJ2-3	CASSLGAVGPSTDTQYF
17	TRBV7-2	NA	TRBJ1-4	CASSLGGTGPTNEKLFF
14	TRBV5-8	NA	TRBJ2-1	CASSLGQGNNEQFF
16	TRBV25-1	NA	TRBJ2-2	CASSHPPGLNTGELFF
13	TRBV19	NA	TRBJ1-2	CASSILGGVGYTF
15	TRBV24-1	NA	TRBJ2-1	CATSLAGDLYNEQFF
13	TRBV3-1/TRBV3-2	NA	TRBJ1-1	CASSQYRAGEAFF
14	TRBV2	NA	TRBJ1-1	CASRAQGRFGEAFF
14	TRBV5-1	few	TRBJ1-6	CASSLQGGNSPLHF
17	TRBV7-3	NA	TRBJ2-7	CASSPGGGRANQYEQYF
15	TRBV6-5	NA	TRBJ1-1	CASVNLVRANTEAFF
14	TRBV6-5	NA	TRBJ1-5	CASSSTGNDQPQHF
20	TRBV9	NA	TRBJ2-5	CASSEATPSGGGVWQETQYF
13	TRBV25-1	NA	TRBJ2-5	CASSESGGETQYF
13	TRBV2	NA	TRBJ2-7	CASSERVSYEQYF
14	TRBV12-5	NA	TRBJ1-5	CASGLGQGDQPQHF
15	TRBV6-2/TRBV6-3	NA	TRBJ1-4	CASSYSTGGDEKLFF
14	TRBV25-1	NA	TRBJ2-7	CASSRDRGFYEQYF
14	TRBV5-4	once	TRBJ1-3	CASSAAGAGNTIYF
13	TRBV19	few	TRBJ1-5	CATQLQGNQPQHF
17	TRBV18	NA	TRBJ1-5	CASSPQFSGGGNQPQHF
15	TRBV2	NA	TRBJ1-2	CASRRQGSGAYGYTF
15	TRBV7-7	NA	TRBJ2-2	CASSPGTGNTGELFF
12	TRBV30	NA	TRBJ2-7	CASGTRINEQYF
11	TRBV3-1/TRBV3-2	NA	TRBJ2-2	CASGHTGELFF
20	TRBV4-2	NA	TRBJ2-2	CASSPLRSLAGGQGTGELFF
18	TRBV24-1	NA	TRBJ2-5	CATSDGTSGPLKGETQYF
14	TRBV15	few	TRBJ2-5	CATSSRGAVETQYF
13	TRBV9	NA	TRBJ2-5	CASSSREGETQYF
15	TRBV7-3	NA	TRBJ1-1	CASSLEGRGITEAFF
13	TRBV27	NA	TRBJ2-5	CASRLTGAETQYF
12	TRBV24-1	NA	TRBJ2-1	CATSSGYSEQFF
16	TRBV9	NA	TRBJ2-1	CASSPSGLAGDRRQFF
15	TRBV7-9	NA	TRBJ2-1	CASSARQGAYNEQFF
16	TRBV2	few	TRBJ1-4	CASSDPTTGTPEKLFF
12	TRBV3-1/TRBV3-2	once	TRBJ1-2	CASSQDVYGYTF
15	TRBV5-6	NA	TRBJ2-3	CASSLVPGPGHTQYF
18	TRBV18	NA	TRBJ1-1	CASSPPTQADRGLYEAFF
13	TRBV5-4	NA	TRBJ2-1	CASSLIQGREQFF
16	TRBV3-1/TRBV3-2	once	TRBJ2-2	CASSQDQGLRFGELFF
17	TRBV24-1	NA	TRBJ2-5	CATSDLQGTGSQETQYF
16	TRBV30	NA	TRBJ2-1	CAWSPLGVAGVGEQFF
14	TRBV19	few	TRBJ1-1	CASSDRGRDTEAFF
15	TRBV9	NA	TRBJ2-2	CASSLGTVRTGELFF